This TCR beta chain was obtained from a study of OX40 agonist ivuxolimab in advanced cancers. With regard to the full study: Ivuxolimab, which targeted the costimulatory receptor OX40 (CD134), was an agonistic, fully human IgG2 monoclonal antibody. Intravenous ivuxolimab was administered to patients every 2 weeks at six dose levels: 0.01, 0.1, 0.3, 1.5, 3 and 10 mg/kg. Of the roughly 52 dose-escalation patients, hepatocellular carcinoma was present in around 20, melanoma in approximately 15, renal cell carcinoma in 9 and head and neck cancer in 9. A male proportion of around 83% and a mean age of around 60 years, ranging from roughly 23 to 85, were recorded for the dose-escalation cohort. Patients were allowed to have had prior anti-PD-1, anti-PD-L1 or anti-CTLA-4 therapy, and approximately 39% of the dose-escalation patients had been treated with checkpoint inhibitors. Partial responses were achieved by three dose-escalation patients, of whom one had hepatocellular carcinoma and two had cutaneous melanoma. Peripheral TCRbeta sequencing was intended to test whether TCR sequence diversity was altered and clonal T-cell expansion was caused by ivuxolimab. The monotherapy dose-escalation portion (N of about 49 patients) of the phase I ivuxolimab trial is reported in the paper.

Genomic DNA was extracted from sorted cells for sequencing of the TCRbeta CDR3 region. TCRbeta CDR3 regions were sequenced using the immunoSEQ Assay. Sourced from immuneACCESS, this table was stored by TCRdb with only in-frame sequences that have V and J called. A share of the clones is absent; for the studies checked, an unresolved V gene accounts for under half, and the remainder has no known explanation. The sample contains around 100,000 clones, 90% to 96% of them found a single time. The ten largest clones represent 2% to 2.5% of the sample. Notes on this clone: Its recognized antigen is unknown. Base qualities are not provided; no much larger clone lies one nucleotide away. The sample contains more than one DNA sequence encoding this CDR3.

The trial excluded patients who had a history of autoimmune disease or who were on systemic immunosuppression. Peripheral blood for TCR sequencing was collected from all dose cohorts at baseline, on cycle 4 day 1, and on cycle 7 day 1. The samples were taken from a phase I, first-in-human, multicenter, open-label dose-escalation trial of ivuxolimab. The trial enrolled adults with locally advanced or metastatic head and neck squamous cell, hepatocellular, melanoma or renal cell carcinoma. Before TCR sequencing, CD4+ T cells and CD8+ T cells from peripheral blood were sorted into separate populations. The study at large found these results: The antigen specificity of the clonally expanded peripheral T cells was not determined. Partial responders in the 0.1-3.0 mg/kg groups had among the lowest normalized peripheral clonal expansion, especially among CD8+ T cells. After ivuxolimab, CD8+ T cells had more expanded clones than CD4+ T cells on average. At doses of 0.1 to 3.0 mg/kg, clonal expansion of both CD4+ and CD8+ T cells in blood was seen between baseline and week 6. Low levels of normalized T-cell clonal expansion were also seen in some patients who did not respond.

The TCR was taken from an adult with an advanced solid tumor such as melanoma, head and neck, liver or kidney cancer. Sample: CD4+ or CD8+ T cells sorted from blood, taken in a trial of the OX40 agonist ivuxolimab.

The DNA reads TGTGCCAGCAGCGAAGGACTAGCGGGAGCGGGTGAGCAGTTCTTC. The encoded protein is CASSEGLAGAGEQFF. The V and J genes are TRBV7-3 and TRBJ2-1; 13 nucleotides in the junction match TRBD2. According to the germline V gene, CDR1 reads SGHTA and CDR2 reads FQGTGA. Ends trimmed: V by 5 bases, J by 9 bases; bases unmatched to a gene: 7. Spanning cysteine to phenylalanine, the CDR3 consists of 15 amino acids. Kept here is only the CDR3 DNA, which spans 45 bases and is read in frame from base 1.